The clone carrying this T cell receptor (beta chain) showed up just a few times. This specimen belongs to a study of T cells in Graves' hyperthyroidism and ophthalmopathy. Those with hyperthyroidism were 18 to 65 years old, newly diagnosed, and ill for under 2 months. The CDR3 spans 14 residues. V shed 3 bases and J shed 5 bases, with 13 bases lying between them. Germline values: CDR1 SEHNR, CDR2 FQNEAQ (reference sequence). The TCR beta CDR3 regions underwent amplification using RNA transcripts as the source. The primer set for the first-round RT-PCR of the TCR CDR3 was HTBI. TCRdb itself ran the multiplex PCR reads through MiXCR, one entry per CDR3 protein. The sample records approximately 360,000 distinct CDR3 sequences, approximately 25% being singletons.

The chain couples TRBV7-9 to TRBJ1-2; weak D call: TRBD1 (5 bases). Sequencing was performed on blood. This receptor was taken from a man aged 50 to 59 with Graves' hyperthyroidism. CDR3 sequence reads: CASSFEEQAYGYTF. The CDR3 DNA is TGTGCCAGCAGCTTCGAGGAACAGGCATATGGCTACACCTTC.